The sequence of this T cell receptor beta chain was determined in a study of blood T cell repertoires in COVID-19. Study overall: In each case, the material was cDNA or gDNA derived from T cells, B-cell-depleted T cells, or PBMCs.

The germline CDR1 and CDR2 sequences are KGHSH and LQKENI. The length of the CDR3 is 16 residues. V shed 2 bases and J shed 3 bases, with 17 bases lying between them. Per the authors' pipeline: Amplification from reference gene primers served as the basis for estimated nucleated cell counts. Assay: immunoSEQ multiplex PCR; the TCRdb copy retains only in-frame clones and omits some. The V and J calls and clone size are taken from that table; D and trimming were inferred from the DNA. The data contain some 240,000 clones, around 90% of them singletons. Specimen: peripheral blood. The receptor comes from a man in his sixties who had recovered from COVID-19. The chain has TRBV18 and TRBJ2-7, with TRBD2 as a possible D gene (6 bases). The CDR3 sequence: CASSPGTETRGYEQYF. The CDR3 bases are TGTGCCAGCTCACCAGGGACTGAGACTAGGGGCTACGAGCAGTACTTC.